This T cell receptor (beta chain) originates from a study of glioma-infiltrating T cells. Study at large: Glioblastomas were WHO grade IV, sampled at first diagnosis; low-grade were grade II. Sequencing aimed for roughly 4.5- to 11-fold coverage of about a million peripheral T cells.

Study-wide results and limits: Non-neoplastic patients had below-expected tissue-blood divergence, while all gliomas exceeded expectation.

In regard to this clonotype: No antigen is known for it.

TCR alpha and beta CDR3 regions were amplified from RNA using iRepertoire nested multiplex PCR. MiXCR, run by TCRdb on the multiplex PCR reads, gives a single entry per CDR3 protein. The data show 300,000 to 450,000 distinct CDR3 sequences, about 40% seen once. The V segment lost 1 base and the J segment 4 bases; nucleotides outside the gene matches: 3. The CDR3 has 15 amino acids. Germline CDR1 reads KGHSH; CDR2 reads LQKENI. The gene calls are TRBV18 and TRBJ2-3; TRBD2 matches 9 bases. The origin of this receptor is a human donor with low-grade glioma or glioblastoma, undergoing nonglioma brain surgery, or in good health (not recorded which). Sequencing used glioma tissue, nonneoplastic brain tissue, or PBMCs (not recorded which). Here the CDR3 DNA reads TGTGCCAGCTCACCACTAGCGGGAGCCGCAGATACGCAGTATTTT. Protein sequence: CASSPLAGAADTQYF.